The 27 T cell receptor beta chains reported below all come from one sample, sequenced in a study of shared clonotypes between healthy human individuals. Libraries were prepared by immunoSEQ multiplex PCR; TCRdb keeps only in-frame clonotypes and omits some of them. The sample has hundreds of thousands of clones, around 73% seen once; the top ten hold more than 1.5%. The sample consisted of memory CD4+ T cells sorted from blood. The subset: CD45RA-negative fraction. The receptors shown here come from a woman in her twenties or thirties in good health.

This rearrangement joins TRBV5-1 to TRBJ1-3, with D possibly matching TRBD1 (5 bases). The V gene lost 4 bases and the J gene lost 4 bases, with 12 bases spanning the gap. The CDR3 totals 14 residues. Germline lookup yields CDR1 SGHRS and CDR2 YFSETQ. For the CDR3, the DNA is TGCGCCAGCAGCCCCGGGACTTACGGAAACACCATATATTTT. This codes for CASSPGTYGNTIYF.

This chain connects TRBV5-1 to TRBJ2-5, with a weak D call TRBD2 (6 bases). Trimming took off 7 bases at V and 4 bases at J, with 11 bases between the two ends. The CDR3 is 12 residues long. Germline V CDR1 and CDR2: SGHRS, YFSETQ. The CDR3 here is CASRFSGETQYF. CDR3 DNA: TGCGCCAGCCGGTTTAGCGGAGAGACCCAGTACTTC.

This clone was picked up a small number of times. The chain couples TRBV27 to TRBJ1-3, with 8 bases fitting TRBD1. CDR3 length: 18 amino acids. Germline CDR1 MNHEY, CDR2 SMNVEV (reference sequence). V trimming: 6 bases; J trimming: 4 bases; junction bases outside the gene matches: 17. CDR3 sequence (DNA): TGTGCCAGCAGCCTCCAGGGGCCAGGGGGCCCTAGCGGAAACACCATATATTTT. Protein: CASSLQGPGGPSGNTIYF.

The rearrangement joins TRBV30 to TRBJ2-3; 8 nucleotides agree with TRBD1. V shed 0 bases, J shed 5 bases, and the junction held 7 bases outside the gene matches. CDR3 size: 15 residues. CDR1 GTSNPN and CDR2 SVGIG come from the germline V gene (reference sequence). The DNA of the CDR3 is TGTGCCTGGAGTGTACTTGGACAGGGCGTAGATACGCAGTATTTT. It encodes CAWSVLGQGVDTQYF.

This chain joins TRBV7-7 and TRBJ2-2, with a tentative D call TRBD2 (6 bases). This CDR3 has 16 amino acids. Deletions cut 5 bases from V and 4 bases from J, with 17 bases between. Germline-derived CDR1 and CDR2 are SSHAT and FNYEAQ (reference sequence). CDR3 loop: CASSPFRGGVTGELFF. The CDR3 DNA reads TGTGCCAGCAGCCCCTTCCGGGGAGGAGTCACCGGGGAGCTGTTTTTT.

V usage is TRBV6-5 and J usage is TRBJ2-7; 10 bases agree with TRBD2. V gave up 5 bases and J gave up 4 bases; unmatched junction bases: 8. Germline V CDR1 and CDR2: MNHEY, SVGAGI. The CDR3 is 15 residues long. CDR3 DNA: TGTGCCAGCAGTCCGCTAGCGGGAGAAGTTTACGAGCAGTACTTC. Amino acids: CASSPLAGEVYEQYF.

The CDR3 reads CASSLAPSPVYGYTF. For the CDR3, the DNA is TGCGCCAGCAGCTTGGCCCCGTCCCCGGTCTATGGCTACACCTTC. This rearrangement joins TRBV5-1 to TRBJ1-2; D ambiguous. The CDR3 is made up of 15 amino acids. Germline V lookup: CDR1 SGHRS, CDR2 YFSETQ. The V end lost 0 bases, the J end lost 4 bases, and 13 bases lay between the germline ends.

This sequence joins TRBV6-1 and TRBJ2-7; 10 bases are shared with TRBD2. CDR1 is MNHNS, CDR2 SASEGT, per germline. J was trimmed by 7 bases and V by 7 bases; bases with no gene match: 10. The CDR3 has 14 amino acids. The CDR3 bases are TGTGCCAGCACTAGCGGGAGTGGAAGGTATGAGCAGTACTTC. The encoded protein is CASTSGSGRYEQYF.

This rearrangement joins TRBV27 to TRBJ2-5; unclear D gene. CDR1 is MNHEY, CDR2 SMNVEV, per germline (reference sequence). The CDR3 is 14 residues long. Trimming took off 5 bases at V and 2 bases at J, with 12 bases between the two ends. CDR3 in DNA: TGTGCCAGCAGTATAAGCCGTCGGCAAGAGACCCAGTACTTC. It is translated as CASSISRRQETQYF.

Of note for this clone: This CDR3 is also generated by other DNA sequences in the sample. The chain combines TRBV6-1 with TRBJ1-5; TRBD1 matches at 9 bases. The CDR3 extends over 15 amino acids. Germline V lookup: CDR1 MNHNS, CDR2 SASEGT. The V gene end was trimmed by 1 base and the J gene end by 4 bases; junction bases not matched to a gene: 2. For the CDR3, the DNA is TGTGCCAGCAGTGAAGAGACAGGGGGGAATCAGCCCCAGCATTTT. Protein sequence: CASSEETGGNQPQHF.

Only a few counts were recorded for this clone. V is TRBV6-4 and J is TRBJ1-5; the D gene is possibly TRBD1 (5 bases). The CDR3 is made up of 15 amino acids. The germline CDR1 and CDR2 sequences are MRHNA and SNTAGT. Between the trimmed V and J ends, which lost 6 bases and 5 bases, there was a span of 17 bases. The CDR3 is CASSLPGRQYQPQHF. As DNA, the CDR3 is TGTGCCAGCAGCTTACCGGGACGGCAATATCAGCCCCAGCATTTT.

V is TRBV27 and J is TRBJ2-7, with TRBD2 matching over 8 bases. V was pared by 4 bases and J by 2 bases, with 4 bases of the junction left unmatched. Germline V gives CDR1 MNHEY, CDR2 SMNVEV (reference sequence). CDR3 length: 14 residues. The CDR3 here is CASSSRLATYEQYF. As DNA, the CDR3 is TGTGCCAGCAGTTCTAGACTAGCGACCTACGAGCAGTACTTC.

V usage is TRBV5-4 and J usage is TRBJ2-1; D remains ambiguous. The ends were cut back, 5 bases at V and 9 bases at J, with 15 bases in the middle. The CDR3 length is 13 residues. CDR1 SGHNT and CDR2 YYREEE come from the germline V gene (reference sequence). CDR3 loop: CASSPALTGEQFF. The CDR3 DNA reads TGTGCCAGCAGTCCCGCCCTGACGGGTGAGCAGTTCTTC.

V usage is TRBV29-1 and J usage is TRBJ2-2; 10 bases line up with TRBD2. The CDR3 is made up of 15 amino acids. Trimming cost V 5 bases and J 0 bases; bases outside gene matches: 3. In germline, CDR1 is SQVTM, CDR2 ANQGSEA. DNA for the CDR3: TGCAGCGTTTCCCTAGCGGGGGCGAACACCGGGGAGCTGTTTTTT. This encodes CSVSLAGANTGELFF.

The chain combines TRBV2 with TRBJ2-2; TRBD2 matches at 13 bases. Per the germline V gene, CDR1 is SNHLY and CDR2 is FYNNEI. This CDR3 contains 17 residues. V trimming: 6 bases; J trimming: 3 bases; junction bases outside the gene matches: 7. CDR3 loop: CASRFPGLAGDTGELFF. CDR3 nucleotides: TGTGCCAGCAGGTTCCCTGGACTAGCGGGAGACACCGGGGAGCTGTTTTTT.

The chain employs TRBV18 and TRBJ1-1; D not resolved. V lost 1 base to trimming and J lost 1 base, with 7 bases between them. This CDR3 region has 14 residues. Germline CDR1 KGHSH, CDR2 LQKENI. The CDR3 sequence: CASSPRGQNTEAFF. The CDR3 DNA reads as TGTGCCAGCTCACCACGAGGGCAGAACACTGAAGCTTTCTTT.

The sample holds one count of this clone. J is TRBJ2-1 and V is TRBV7-9, with a possible D match to TRBD1 (5 bases). Trimming removed 2 bases at V and 8 bases at J, with 7 bases between. The germline CDR1 and CDR2 sequences are SEHNR and FQNEAQ (reference sequence). The CDR3 totals 12 residues. This chain's CDR3 is CASSLLGDEQFF. CDR3 nucleotides: TGTGCCAGCAGCTTACTAGGGGATGAGCAGTTCTTC.

The rearrangement uses TRBV10-1 and TRBJ2-3; 10 nucleotides match TRBD2. Germline V gives CDR1 WNHNN, CDR2 SYGVQD (reference sequence). CDR3 length: 15 residues. V lost 4 bases and J lost 1; bases outside the gene matches: 2. The CDR3 is CASSVSGRGTDTQYF. In DNA, the CDR3 is TGCGCCAGCAGTGTCAGCGGGAGGGGCACAGATACGCAGTATTTT.

The chain has TRBV29-1 and TRBJ2-5; 7 positions match TRBD2. The CDR3 contains 15 residues. Germline CDR1 reads SQVTM; CDR2 reads ANQGSEA. Losses at the gene ends were 1 base for V and 2 bases for J; bases not matched to a gene: 7. The DNA for the CDR3 is TGCAGCGTTGAAGGGGGGGGAGTCGGGCAAGAGACCCAGTACTTC. Residues: CSVEGGGVGQETQYF.

This chain connects TRBV19 to TRBJ1-4; 7 bases line up with TRBD1. The CDR3 is made up of 16 amino acids. CDR1 and CDR2 from the germline V gene are LNHDA and SQIVND (reference sequence). Trimming at V came to 9 bases and at J to 0 bases, leaving 10 bases not matched to a gene. CDR3 protein: CASTGELHSTNEKLFF. The CDR3 DNA reads TGTGCCAGCACAGGGGAGCTTCACTCAACTAATGAAAAACTGTTTTTT.

The V call is TRBV2, the J call TRBJ2-3; possible D gene TRBD2, 7 bases. V lost 6 bases and J 4 bases, leaving 17 bases between the germline ends. The CDR3 has 15 residues. The germline gives CDR1 SNHLY, CDR2 FYNNEI. Here the CDR3 DNA reads TGTGCCAGCAGCAGGGGCGTGGCGGGAGCAGATACGCAGTATTTT. Encoded protein: CASSRGVAGADTQYF. The complete variable domain, with remaining parts taken from reference TRBV2 and TRBJ2-3, reads EPEVTQTPSHQVTQMGQEVILRCVPISNHLYFYWYRQILGQKVEFLVSFYNNEISEKSEIFDDQFSVERPDGSNFTLKIRSTKLEDSAMYFCASSRGVAGADTQYFGPGTRLTVL.

The V and J genes are TRBV5-1 and TRBJ2-5; 7 nucleotides agree with TRBD2. The CDR3 sequence is 16 residues long. Per the germline V gene, CDR1 is SGHRS and CDR2 is YFSETQ. V lost 4 bases to trimming and J lost 4 bases; unmatched junction nucleotides: 13. The CDR3 protein is CASSGPSGKVGETQYF. CDR3 bases: TGCGCCAGCAGCGGACCGAGCGGGAAGGTAGGAGAGACCCAGTACTTC.

A single count supports this clone. The J gene is TRBJ2-2, the V gene TRBV5-1; 7 nucleotides match TRBD1. From germline, CDR1 is SGHRS and CDR2 YFSETQ. V was clipped by 8 bases and J by 3 bases; unmatched bases: 4. This CDR3 region has 13 residues. The CDR3 protein is CASTGVYTGELFF. The CDR3 DNA follows: TGCGCCAGTACAGGGGTCTACACCGGGGAGCTGTTTTTT.

The V call is TRBV4-1, the J call TRBJ1-1; TRBD1 matches 7 bases. V was pared by 5 bases and J by 6 bases, with 9 bases of the junction left unmatched. Germline V gene lookup returns CDR1 MGHRA and CDR2 YSYEKL. The CDR3 runs to 14 residues. This chain's CDR3 is CASSSLTGRAEAFF. The CDR3 bases are TGCGCCAGCAGCTCTTTGACAGGGAGGGCTGAAGCTTTCTTT.

The chain employs TRBV19 and TRBJ2-7, with TRBD1 matching over 8 bases. With V trimmed by 9 bases and J by 0 bases, 7 bases remained unmatched. Germline V lookup: CDR1 LNHDA, CDR2 SQIVND (reference sequence). The CDR3 has 14 amino acids. CDR3 protein: CARPTGGTSYEQYF. The CDR3 bases are TGTGCCAGGCCTACAGGGGGAACCTCCTACGAGCAGTACTTC.

The rearrangement joins TRBV2 to TRBJ2-1; 15 positions agree with TRBD2. The V segment lost 11 bases and the J segment 4 bases; nucleotides outside the gene matches: 0. Germline assignment: CDR1 SNHLY and CDR2 FYNNEI. This CDR3 is built from 13 residues. DNA of the CDR3: TGTGCCGGACTAGCGGGAGGGTACAATGAGCAGTTCTTC. It specifies CAGLAGGYNEQFF.

J is TRBJ2-3 and V is TRBV5-1, with D tentatively TRBD2 (5 bases). Per germline, CDR1 SGHRS and CDR2 YFSETQ. The CDR3 spans 16 residues. Trimming pared 0 bases from V and 0 bases from J, leaving 11 bases between. This chain's CDR3 is CASSLASLASTDTQYF. The CDR3 coding sequence is TGCGCCAGCAGCTTGGCCTCCCTAGCCAGCACAGATACGCAGTATTTT.